This T cell receptor beta chain came from a study of post-analysis software for immune sequencing data. In the study overall: Relapsing-remitting, secondary progressive and progressive-relapsing courses of multiple sclerosis were included. General study findings and limits: Relative to controls, patients had five TRBV segments at higher frequency, with TRBV5-6, TRBV5-1 and TRBV20-1 among these. Co-batched samples clustered tightly together by F measure. Compared with controls, patients showed significantly lower normalized Chao1 diversity.

In its sample, this clonotype was seen a few times. Its antigen remains unknown. CDR1 MGHRA and CDR2 YSYEKL come from the germline V gene. Trimming left V 3 bases short and J 9 bases short, with 18 bases between. This CDR3 is 16 amino acids long. Unique molecular identifiers had been added to the TCR beta cDNA libraries. Researchers reported roughly 510,000 cDNA molecules coming from around 1 to 10 million T cells. TCRdb re-derived calls from the PCR reads in MiXCR, one entry per CDR3 protein. Of more than 500,000 distinct CDR3 sequences in the sample, around 34% were seen once. The chain combines TRBV4-1 with TRBJ1-6; perhaps TRBD1 as D (5 bases). The sequencing sample was made of blood. This receptor was obtained from a girl aged 2 to 17 with multiple sclerosis. CDR3 region: CASSQGLGSQTSPLHF. DNA for the CDR3: TGCGCCAGCAGCCAGGGGCTGGGCAGCCAAACTTCACCCCTCCACTTT.